Sequencing of this T cell receptor (beta chain) was carried out in a study of naive and memory T cell subsets. This clonotype has more than one count but fewer than ten. Two oligonucleotides, mixed equimolar, formed the beta constant-region primer covering TRBC1 and TRBC2. One entry per CDR3 protein results from TCRdb running MiXCR on the UMI-ligation and nested PCR reads. The sample lists around 160,000 distinct CDR3 sequences, about a sixth seen once, with 0.14% to 0.15% in the top ten. Material: naive CD4+ T cells from blood. The TCR sequence derives from a human donor in good health.

Here the CDR3 DNA reads TGTGCCAGCAGCTTAGAGAGCAATCAGCCCCAGCATTTT. Amino acids: CASSLESNQPQHF. This sequence joins TRBV7-2 and TRBJ1-5; D is unclear. V was clipped by 1 base and J by 1 base, with 2 bases between them. Germline assignment: CDR1 SGHTA and CDR2 FQGNSA. The CDR3 covers 13 residues.